The 3 T cell receptor beta chains below all came from one sample that was sequenced in a study of control samples from healthy donors and cancer patients. Only in-frame clones appear in the TCRdb table, and some are missing; sequencing was by immunoSEQ multiplex PCR. The sample records about 220,000 clones, 85% to 95% being singletons. Sequenced sample: blood. These receptor sequences come from a man between 50 and 59 years old in good health.

The gene calls are TRBV18 and TRBJ1-3, with a weak D call TRBD1 (5 bases). The ends were cut back, 3 bases at V and 4 bases at J, with 13 bases in the middle. Per the germline V gene, CDR1 is KGHSH and CDR2 is LQKENI. The CDR3 loop spans 15 amino acids. CDR3 protein: CASSPTGTLGNTIYF. The CDR3 nucleotides read TGTGCCAGCTCACCTACCGGGACTTTGGGAAACACCATATATTTT.

The chain recombines TRBV6-1 with TRBJ1-6; D gene unclear. CDR1 MNHNS and CDR2 SASEGT come from the germline V gene. This CDR3 comprises 14 residues. The V and J ends lost 2 bases and 8 bases respectively, with 10 bases between them. CDR3 sequence: CASSEMGMDSPLHF. CDR3 nucleotide sequence: TGTGCCAGCAGTGAAATGGGGATGGATTCACCCCTCCACTTT.

The chain employs TRBV30 and TRBJ2-7, with TRBD1 identical over 9 bases. Germline V CDR1 and CDR2: GTSNPN, SVGIG (reference sequence). J gave up 5 bases and V 3 bases, and 8 bases lay outside the gene matches. This CDR3 region has 14 residues. CDR3 nucleotides: TGTGCCTGGAGGGACAGGGGCGGGAGAAACGAGCAGTACGTC. This translates into CAWRDRGGRNEQYV.